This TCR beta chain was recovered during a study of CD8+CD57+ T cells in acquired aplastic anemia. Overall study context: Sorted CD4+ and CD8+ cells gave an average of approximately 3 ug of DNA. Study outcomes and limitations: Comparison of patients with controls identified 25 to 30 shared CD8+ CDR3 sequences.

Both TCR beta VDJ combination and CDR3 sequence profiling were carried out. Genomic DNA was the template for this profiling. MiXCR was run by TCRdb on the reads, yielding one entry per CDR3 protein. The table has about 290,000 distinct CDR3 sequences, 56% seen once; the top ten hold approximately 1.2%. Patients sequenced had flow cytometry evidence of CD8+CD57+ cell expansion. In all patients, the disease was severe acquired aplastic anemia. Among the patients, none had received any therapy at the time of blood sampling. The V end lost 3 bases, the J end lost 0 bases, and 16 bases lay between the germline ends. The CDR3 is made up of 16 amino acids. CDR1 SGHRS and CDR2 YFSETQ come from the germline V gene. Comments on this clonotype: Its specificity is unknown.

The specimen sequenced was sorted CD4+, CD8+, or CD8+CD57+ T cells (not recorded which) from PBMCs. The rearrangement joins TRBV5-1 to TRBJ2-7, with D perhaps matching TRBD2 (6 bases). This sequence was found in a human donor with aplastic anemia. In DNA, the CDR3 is TGCGCCAGCAGCTGGACGCTGCAGGGAGGCTCCTACGAGCAGTACTTC. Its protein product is CASSWTLQGGSYEQYF.